This TCR beta chain was found in a study of T cell responses to AZD1222 COVID-19 vaccine. Turning to this clone: The antigen is unknown.

Germline values: CDR1 MNHEY, CDR2 SVGEGT. V lost 5 bases to trimming and J lost 5 bases, with 12 bases between them. This CDR3 spans 13 amino acids. The study, taken as a whole, reports: Most donors were white British and more were female, and clonal diversity was possibly underestimated. Breadth and depth of Spike-specific TCRs rose after two AZD1222 doses.

Here immunoSEQ multiplex PCR was the method, and the copy in TCRdb shows in-frame clones only, minus some. Of 130,000 or so clones in the sample, around nine tenths were seen once. The source is an adult in good health. The genes are TRBV6-2 or TRBV6-3 and TRBJ2-5; D perhaps matches TRBD2 (5 bases). The starting material was peripheral blood, obtained on day 0 of AZD1222 vaccination. The CDR3 is CASSTPPGETQYF. CDR3 nucleotide sequence: TGTGCCAGCAGTACCCCGCCGGGGGAGACCCAGTACTTC.